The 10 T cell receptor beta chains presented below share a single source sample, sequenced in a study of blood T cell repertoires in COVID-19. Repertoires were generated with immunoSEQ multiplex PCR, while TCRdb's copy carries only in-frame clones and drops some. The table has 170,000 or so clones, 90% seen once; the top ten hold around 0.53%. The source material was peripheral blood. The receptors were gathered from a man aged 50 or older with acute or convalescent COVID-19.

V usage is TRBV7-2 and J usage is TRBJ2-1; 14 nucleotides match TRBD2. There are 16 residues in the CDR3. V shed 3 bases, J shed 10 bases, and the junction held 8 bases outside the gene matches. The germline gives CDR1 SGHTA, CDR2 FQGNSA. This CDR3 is CASSFQGTSGGREQFF. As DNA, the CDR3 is TGTGCCAGCAGCTTCCAAGGGACTAGCGGGGGCAGGGAGCAGTTCTTC.

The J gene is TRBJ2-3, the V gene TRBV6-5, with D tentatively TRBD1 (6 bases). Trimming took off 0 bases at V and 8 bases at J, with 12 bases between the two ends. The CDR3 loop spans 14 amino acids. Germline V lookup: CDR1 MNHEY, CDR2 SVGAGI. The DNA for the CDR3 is TGTGCCAGCAGTTACTCGTCAGGGGTTGGTACGCAGTATTTT. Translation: CASSYSSGVGTQYF.

For the CDR3, the DNA is TGTGCCAGCAGCGTAGGAGGCGGGCACGCGAACACCGGGGAGCTGTTTTTT. This codes for CASSVGGGHANTGELFF. The chain uses TRBV9 and TRBJ2-2; D may be TRBD2 (5 bases). The CDR3 consists of 17 residues. The V gene lost 0 bases and the J gene lost 0 bases, with 12 bases spanning the gap. Germline lookup yields CDR1 SGDLS and CDR2 YYNGEE.

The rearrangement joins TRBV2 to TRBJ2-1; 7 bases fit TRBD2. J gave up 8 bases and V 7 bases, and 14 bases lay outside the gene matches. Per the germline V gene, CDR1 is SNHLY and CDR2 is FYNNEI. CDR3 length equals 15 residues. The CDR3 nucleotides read TGTGCCAGCATTAGAGGCGGGAGTGGGCAGGATGAGCAGTTCTTC. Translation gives CASIRGGSGQDEQFF.

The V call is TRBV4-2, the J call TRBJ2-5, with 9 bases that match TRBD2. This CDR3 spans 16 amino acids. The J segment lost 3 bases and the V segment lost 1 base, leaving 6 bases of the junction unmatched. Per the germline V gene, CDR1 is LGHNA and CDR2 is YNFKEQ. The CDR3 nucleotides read TGTGCCAGCAGCCAAGCGTTAGCGGGGGCCAAAGAGACCCAGTACTTC. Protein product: CASSQALAGAKETQYF.

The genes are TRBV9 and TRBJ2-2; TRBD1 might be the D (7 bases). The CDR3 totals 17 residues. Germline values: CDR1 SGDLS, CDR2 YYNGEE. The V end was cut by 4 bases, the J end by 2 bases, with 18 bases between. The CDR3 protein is CASSLQGGSDNTGELFF. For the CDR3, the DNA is TGTGCCAGCAGCCTCCAGGGGGGAAGTGATAACACCGGGGAGCTGTTTTTT.

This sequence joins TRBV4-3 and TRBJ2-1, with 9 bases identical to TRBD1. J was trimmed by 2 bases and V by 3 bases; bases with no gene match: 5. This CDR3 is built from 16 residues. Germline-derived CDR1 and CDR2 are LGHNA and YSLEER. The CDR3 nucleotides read TGCGCCAGCAGCCAGACCGGGACAGGGACCTACAATGAGCAGTTCTTC. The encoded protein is CASSQTGTGTYNEQFF.

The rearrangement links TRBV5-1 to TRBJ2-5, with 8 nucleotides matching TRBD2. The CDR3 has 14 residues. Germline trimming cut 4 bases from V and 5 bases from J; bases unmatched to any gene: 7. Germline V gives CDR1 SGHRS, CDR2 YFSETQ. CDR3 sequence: CASSPSGGRETQYF. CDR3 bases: TGCGCCAGCAGCCCAAGCGGGGGAAGGGAGACCCAGTACTTC.

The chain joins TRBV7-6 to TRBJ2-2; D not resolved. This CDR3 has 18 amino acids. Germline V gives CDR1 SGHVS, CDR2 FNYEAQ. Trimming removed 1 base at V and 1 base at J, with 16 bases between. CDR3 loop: CASSLERATSGNTGELFF. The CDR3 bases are TGTGCCAGCAGCTTAGAACGCGCCACCTCAGGGAACACCGGGGAGCTGTTTTTT.

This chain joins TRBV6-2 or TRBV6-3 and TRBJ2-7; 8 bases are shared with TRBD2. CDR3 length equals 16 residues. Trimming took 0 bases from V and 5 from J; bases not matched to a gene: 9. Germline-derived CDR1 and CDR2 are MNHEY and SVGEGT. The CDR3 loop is CASSYSAGGLDHEQYF. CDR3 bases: TGTGCCAGCAGTTACTCGGCGGGGGGACTAGATCACGAGCAGTACTTC.